This TCR beta chain stems from a study of beta chain features in type 1 diabetes. The entirety of the isolated RNA underwent reverse transcription, so expressed TCRB transcripts were sequenced. The table came from immunoSEQ multiplex PCR; TCRdb's copy has only in-frame clones and leaves some out. The data hold 150,000 to 190,000 clones, with about a tenth observed a single time. With respect to this clone: Its antigen is currently unknown.

The V end lost 7 bases, the J end lost 0 bases, and 10 bases lay between the germline ends. The CDR3 has 14 amino acids. Germline V gene sequence: CDR1 GTSNPN, CDR2 SVGIG (reference sequence). Points from the study as a whole: Researchers report that Type 1 diabetes patients had moderately but significantly shorter TCRB CDR3s across all four CD4+ subsets.

Material for sequencing was central memory CD4+ T cells from blood. The sequence was obtained from a man in his thirties or forties with type 1 diabetes. The chain carries TRBV30 and TRBJ2-6; no definite D call. The CDR3 loop is CASPGRSGANVLTF. The CDR3, as DNA: TGTGCCTCCCCCGGTCGCTCTGGGGCCAACGTCCTGACTTTC.